The entry below describes one T cell receptor (beta chain). Per the germline V gene, CDR1 is SGHDN and CDR2 is FVKESK. V shed 4 bases and J 2 bases; nucleotides not matched to a gene: 5. This CDR3 spans 15 amino acids. This entry belongs to a study of blood T cell repertoires in COVID-19. Study-wide context: Sample material is recorded as cDNA or gDNA derived from T cells, B-cell-depleted T cells, or PBMCs.

Here immunoSEQ multiplex PCR was the method, and the copy in TCRdb shows in-frame clones only, minus some. The table records approximately 120,000 clones, around 83% of them present only once. Sequencing used peripheral blood. The sequence came from a woman of 80 years or more with active or convalescent COVID-19. The chain uses TRBV14 and TRBJ2-1, with 7 bases aligning to TRBD2. CDR3 residues: CASSLLAGAYNEQFF. In DNA form, the CDR3 reads TGTGCCAGCAGCCTCCTCGCGGGGGCCTACAATGAGCAGTTCTTC.